This TCR beta chain emerged from a study of T cells in tuberculosis. The wider study: The T cells targeted glucose monomycolate, a mycobacterial lipid, via CD1B. Whole-study results and caveats: Some low-affinity tetramer-binding T cells may be absent from this sample.

CDR1 is MNHEY and CDR2 is SVGAGI in the germline V gene. This CDR3 has 15 amino acids. Between the trimmed V and J ends, which lost 1 base and 4 bases, there was a span of 13 bases. Chain pairing is unknown; alpha and beta were sequenced separately. TCRdb's table, derived via immunoSEQ multiplex PCR, lists solely in-frame clones and lacks some. Altogether approximately 88,000 clones are present, under 95% being singletons, with the ten largest covering 1.9%. Cells were sorted from thawed PBMC rested overnight and stained with GMM-loaded CD1B tetramer, viability dye and anti-CD3. The CD1B tetramers carried C32 glucose monomycolate purified from Rhodococcus equi. Tetramer-sorted PBMC had been CD14 monocyte-depleted before freezing.

Sequences were obtained from CD1b-GMM tetramer-negative cells sorted from PBMCs. J is TRBJ2-5 and V is TRBV6-5, with D perhaps matching TRBD2 (6 bases). This clonotype was obtained from an adult woman with latent tuberculosis. DNA for the CDR3: TGTGCCAGCAGTTACTATAGCGGCGTAGGAGAGACCCAGTACTTC. Translation: CASSYYSGVGETQYF.